This T cell receptor (beta chain) originates from a study of CD4 T cells in relation to SARS-CoV-2 and coronaviruses. Clones were sequenced by immunoSEQ multiplex PCR, and TCRdb holds only the in-frame ones, with some missing. This sample has about 64,000 clones, with about 94% found just once. The V end lost 0 bases, the J end lost 7 bases, and 10 bases lay between the germline ends. Per the germline V gene, CDR1 is LNHNV and CDR2 is YYDKDF (reference sequence). This CDR3 has 14 amino acids. CD4+ T cells from unexposed donors were obtained before the COVID-19 pandemic (2011-2018). The chain is built from TRBV15 and TRBJ1-5; the D is unclear. The sequence came from a human donor in good health. Sequenced material: naive CD4+ T cells from PBMCs. Stated subset: naive CD4+ T cells isolated by negative enrichment. Here the CDR3 DNA reads TGTGCCACCAGCAGAGAGCTGGTTGGACAGCCCCAGCATTTT. This gives the protein CATSRELVGQPQHF. Complete variable domain (other parts from reference TRBV15 and TRBJ1-5): DAMVIQNPRYQVTQFGKPVTLSCSQTLNHNVMYWYQQKSSQAPKLLFHYYDKDFNNEADTPDNFQSRRPNTSFCFLDIRSPGLGDTAMYLCATSRELVGQPQHFGDGTRLSIL.